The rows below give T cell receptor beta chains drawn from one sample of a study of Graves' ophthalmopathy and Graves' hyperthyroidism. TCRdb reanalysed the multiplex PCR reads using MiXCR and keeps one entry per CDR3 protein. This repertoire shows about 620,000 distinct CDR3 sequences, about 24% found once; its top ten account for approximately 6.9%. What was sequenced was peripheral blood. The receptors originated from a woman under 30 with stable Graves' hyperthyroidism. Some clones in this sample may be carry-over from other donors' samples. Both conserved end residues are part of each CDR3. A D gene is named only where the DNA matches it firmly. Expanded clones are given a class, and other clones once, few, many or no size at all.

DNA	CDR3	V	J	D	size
TGTGCCAGCAGCCTAGGGGCTGGGTCCTACGAGCAGTACTTC	CASSLGAGSYEQYF	TRBV12-3/TRBV12-4	TRBJ2-7	NA	many
TGTGCCTGGAGTAATCTCATCGGCGAGCAGTACTTC	CAWSNLIGEQYF	TRBV30	TRBJ2-7	NA	NA
TGTGCCAGCAGCTCTCGGACAGTTGATGGCTACACCTTC	CASSSRTVDGYTF	TRBV6-5	TRBJ1-2	NA	many
TGTGCCAGCAGTGAAGCGACGGACTTTGGAGGCTACACCTTC	CASSEATDFGGYTF	TRBV6-1	TRBJ1-2	NA	once
TGCAGTGCTGACTCGACAGGGCTTGCCGGGGAGCTGTTTTTT	CSADSTGLAGELFF	TRBV20-1	TRBJ2-2	TRBD1	few
TGTGCCAGCAGCCACGTGAACCTAGCGGGAGGCTCCTACGAGCAGTACTTC	CASSHVNLAGGSYEQYF	TRBV7-8	TRBJ2-7	TRBD2	many
TGTGCCAGCACCCGGACAGGGACCCACGAGCAGTACTTC	CASTRTGTHEQYF	TRBV6-1	TRBJ2-7	TRBD1	once
TGTGCCAGCAGCCTACGGGCGGCGTACGAGCAGTACTTC	CASSLRAAYEQYF	TRBV7-3	TRBJ2-7	NA	NA
TGTGCCAGTAGTAATGCAGGGTGGCGCAATCAGCCCCAGCATTTT	CASSNAGWRNQPQHF	TRBV19	TRBJ1-5	NA	NA
TGTGCCAGCAGCGGACAGATGGGTGGCTACACCTTC	CASSGQMGGYTF	TRBV27	TRBJ1-2	NA	NA
TGCGCCAGCAGCCAAGACGGCGGACTAGCCAAAAACATTCAGTACTTC	CASSQDGGLAKNIQYF	TRBV4-1	TRBJ2-4	NA	many
TGCAGTGCTCGACAGGGGGGGCCCCATGAAAAACTGTTTTTT	CSARQGGPHEKLFF	TRBV20-1	TRBJ1-4	TRBD1	NA
TGTGCCAGCTCACCACAGACAGGTTATGGCGAGCAGTACTTC	CASSPQTGYGEQYF	TRBV18	TRBJ2-7	NA	NA
TGCAGTGCGAGTGGGACTAGCGGATTACAAGAGACCCAGTACTTC	CSASGTSGLQETQYF	TRBV20-1	TRBJ2-5	TRBD2	NA
TGTGCCATCAGCCATAGCGGGGGACAAGAGACCCAGTACTTC	CAISHSGGQETQYF	TRBV10-3	TRBJ2-5	TRBD2	few
TGTGCCAGTTACGGGGGGGTCTCCTACGAGCAGTACTTC	CASYGGVSYEQYF	TRBV6-1	TRBJ2-7	TRBD2	NA
TGTGCCAGCAGAGGGACAGGGGTATTCAGCGAGCAGTACTTC	CASRGTGVFSEQYF	TRBV6-1	TRBJ2-7	TRBD1	many
TGCAGTGCTAGGGGTCTTGACTATGGCTACACCTTC	CSARGLDYGYTF	TRBV20-1	TRBJ1-2	NA	many
TGTGCCAGTTGGACACGGGGGGGCCAGACGACCGGGGAGCTGTTTTTT	CASWTRGGQTTGELFF	TRBV27	TRBJ2-2	TRBD2	few
TGTGCCACGGGGACAGCTTATAGCAATCAGCCCCAGCATTTT	CATGTAYSNQPQHF	TRBV24-1	TRBJ1-5	TRBD1	NA
TGTGCCAGCCACTACGCGGGGCAGTCGGGCGAGCAGTACTTC	CASHYAGQSGEQYF	TRBV6-1	TRBJ2-7	NA	NA